The clone carrying this TCR beta chain was seen ten or more times. The antigen remains undetermined. Unique molecular identifiers tagged individual cDNA molecules. TCRdb re-derived calls from the 5' RACE reads in MiXCR, one entry per CDR3 protein. Of some 77,000 distinct CDR3 sequences listed, about 5% are singletons. The data are from a study of early T cells in non-severe SARS-CoV-2 infection. Study details: Sequencing was performed on bulk RNA from unsorted whole blood, leaving chains unpaired. Study-level points and caveats: The matching step, a VDJdb search, favored anti-spike CD8 responses and missed private and CD4 specificities.

This TCR was recovered from an adult who was a healthcare worker with PCR-confirmed SARS-CoV-2 infection or an uninfected control (not recorded which). The source was whole blood, collected at baseline.

The CDR3 here is CASSLLVRARVDEQYF. The CDR3 region has the DNA TGTGCCAGCAGTTTACTGGTCAGGGCAAGGGTGGACGAGCAGTACTTC. The rearrangement uses TRBV27 and TRBJ2-7, with D possibly matching TRBD1 (5 bases). The ends were cut back, 2 bases at V and 5 bases at J, with 19 bases in the middle. Germline V gene data show CDR1 as MNHEY and CDR2 as SMNVEV (reference sequence). CDR3 length equals 16 residues.